This TCR beta chain came from a study of shared clonotypes between healthy human individuals. Broader study findings: The naive CD4 repertoires of a few donors were compared, and approximately 4.7% of clonotypes were shared. Rarefaction exposed incomplete sorted-subset sequencing despite large depth.

With regard to this clone: Its antigen is undetermined.

Looked up from germline, CDR1 is SGHAT and CDR2 is FQNNGV. The CDR3 extends over 18 amino acids. Germline trimming cut 3 bases from V and 4 bases from J; bases unmatched to any gene: 14. TCRdb's table, derived via immunoSEQ multiplex PCR, lists solely in-frame clones and lacks some. The table lists about a million clones, roughly 80% of them singletons. Sequencing was performed on memory CD4+ T cells from PBMCs. Stated subset: CD45RA-negative fraction. The source of this sequence is a young man in good health. Some clones in this sample may be carry-over from other donors' samples. The chain carries TRBV11-2 and TRBJ2-1; 8 nucleotides line up with TRBD2. The CDR3 DNA follows: TGTGCCAGCAGCTTCTCACTACCGGGACTAGTGTCGTACAATGAGCAGTTCTTC. Encoded protein: CASSFSLPGLVSYNEQFF.